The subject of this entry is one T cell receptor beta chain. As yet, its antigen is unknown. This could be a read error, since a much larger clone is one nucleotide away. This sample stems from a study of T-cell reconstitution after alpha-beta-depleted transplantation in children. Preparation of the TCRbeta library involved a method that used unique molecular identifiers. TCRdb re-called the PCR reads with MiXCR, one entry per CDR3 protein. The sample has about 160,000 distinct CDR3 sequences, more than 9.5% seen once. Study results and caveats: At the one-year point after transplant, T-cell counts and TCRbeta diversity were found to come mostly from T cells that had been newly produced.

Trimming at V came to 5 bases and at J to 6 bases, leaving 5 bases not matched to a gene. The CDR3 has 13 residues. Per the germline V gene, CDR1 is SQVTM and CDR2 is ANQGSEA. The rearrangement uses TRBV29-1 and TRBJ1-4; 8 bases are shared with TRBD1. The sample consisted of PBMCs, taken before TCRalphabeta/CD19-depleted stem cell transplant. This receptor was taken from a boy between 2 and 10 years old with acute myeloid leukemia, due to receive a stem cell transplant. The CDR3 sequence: CSVRRGQDEKLFF. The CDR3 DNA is TGCAGCGTTCGCAGGGGGCAAGATGAAAAACTGTTTTTT.